The 18 T cell receptor beta chains in this list originate from one sample, sequenced in a study of T cells in Graves' hyperthyroidism and ophthalmopathy. Researchers took RNA transcripts and amplified the TCR beta CDR3 regions from them. Carried out on the TCR CDR3, a first-round RT-PCR used the HTBI primer set. Each CDR3 protein gets one entry after TCRdb re-called the multiplex PCR reads with MiXCR. This sample yields some 510,000 distinct CDR3 sequences, of which less than 25% are seen a single time; 26% belongs to the top ten. Material: blood. The receptors come from a man aged 18 to 29 with Graves' hyperthyroidism.

This clonotype was detected a few times. The chain couples TRBV30 to TRBJ1-1, with D unclear. Deletions cut 2 bases from V and 3 bases from J, with 4 bases between. CDR3 length: 11 residues. Germline values: CDR1 GTSNPN, CDR2 SVGIG (reference sequence). CDR3 nucleotides: TGTGCCTGGAGTACGGACACTGAAGCTTTCTTT. Encoded protein: CAWSTDTEAFF. Together with reference TRBV30 and TRBJ1-1, the CDR3 gives the full variable domain: SQTIHQWPATLVQPVGSPLSLECTVEGTSNPNLYWYRQAAGRGLQLLFYSVGIGQISSEVPQNLSASRPQDRQFILSSKKLLLSDSGFYLCAWSTDTEAFFGQGTRLTVV.

The chain carries TRBV11-2 and TRBJ2-7; D remains unclear. V lost 4 bases to trimming and J lost 2 bases, with 12 bases between them. Looked up from germline, CDR1 is SGHAT and CDR2 is FQNNGV. CDR3 length: 14 residues. CDR3 in DNA: TGTGCCAGCAGCTCACTACAAAGGACCTACGAGCAGTACTTC. It codes for CASSSLQRTYEQYF.

As to this clonotype: A much larger clonotype is one base distant, so this may be a read error. No conserved phenylalanine or tryptophan is present at the end of the CDR3, so a read error is the likely explanation. V usage is TRBV5-1 and J usage is TRBJ1-2, with D possibly TRBD1 on 6 matching bases. Trimming removed 3 bases from V and 3 bases from J, with 21 bases in between. The CDR3 runs to 17 residues. Looked up from germline, CDR1 is SGHRS and CDR2 is YFSETQ. The CDR3 bases are TGCGCCAGCAGCTCGGCGTCGGGGGGCGGTCGGGACTATGGCTACACCCTC. Its protein is CASSSASGGGRDYGYTL.

At least ten counts were recorded for this clonotype. The genes are TRBV6-5 and TRBJ2-7, with 14 bases fitting TRBD2. In germline, CDR1 is MNHEY, CDR2 SVGAGI. The CDR3 length is 17 residues. The junction had 9 bases not matched to a gene; V was cut back by 4 bases and J by 4 bases. The CDR3 DNA sequence: TGTGCCAGCAGTTCCGTCGGACTAGCGGGGGGAAGGTACGAGCAGTACTTC. This translates into CASSSVGLAGGRYEQYF.

J is TRBJ1-2 and V is TRBV29-1; D may be TRBD1 (6 bases). The CDR3 has 14 residues. Germline values: CDR1 SQVTM, CDR2 ANQGSEA. V shed 5 bases and J shed 2 bases, with 15 bases lying between them. Here the CDR3 DNA reads TGCAGCGTTCCAGACGGGGGGCTGAACTATGGCTACACCTTC. Protein: CSVPDGGLNYGYTF. Looking up the rest from reference TRBV29-1 and TRBJ1-2 gives the full variable domain: SAVISQKPSRDICQRGTSLTIQCQVDSQVTMMFWYRQQPGQSLTLIATANQGSEATYESGFVIDKFPISRPNLTFSTLTVSNMSPEDSSIYLCSVPDGGLNYGYTFGSGTRLTVV.

This clonotype was seen ten or more times. J is TRBJ2-5 and V is TRBV7-9; D is undetermined. The CDR3 length is 13 residues. Trimming removed 2 bases from V and 5 bases from J, with 9 bases in between. CDR1 and CDR2 from the germline V gene are SEHNR and FQNEAQ (reference sequence). In DNA, the CDR3 is TGTGCCAGCAGCTTATCCGGGTTCGAGACCCAGTACTTC. Its protein product is CASSLSGFETQYF.

V and J are TRBV28 and TRBJ2-2; 9 positions match TRBD1. This CDR3 spans 17 amino acids. Germline assignment: CDR1 MDHEN and CDR2 SYDVKM. The trim removed 2 bases at V and 2 bases at J, leaving 6 bases unmatched. The CDR3 bases are TGTGCCAGCAGTTTAAGTCCGGGACAGGGTAACACCGGGGAGCTGTTTTTT. This encodes CASSLSPGQGNTGELFF.

This clonotype was recorded many times. The chain recombines TRBV2 with TRBJ1-3; no firm D call. The CDR3 consists of 15 residues. Germline CDR1 reads SNHLY; CDR2 reads FYNNEI. V was shortened by 1 base and J by 0 bases, with 7 bases between the two germline ends. The CDR3 reads CASSEDSSSGNTIYF. DNA for the CDR3: TGTGCCAGCAGTGAAGACAGCTCCTCTGGAAACACCATATATTTT. The full variable domain, completed using reference TRBV2 and TRBJ1-3, is EPEVTQTPSHQVTQMGQEVILRCVPISNHLYFYWYRQILGQKVEFLVSFYNNEISEKSEIFDDQFSVERPDGSNFTLKIRSTKLEDSAMYFCASSEDSSSGNTIYFGEGSWLTVV.

With regard to this clonotype: The germline gene is not matched at one end of the junction; a read error may be the cause. V gene TRBV20-1 combines with J gene TRBJ2-7; 10 nucleotides agree with TRBD2. Germline loops: CDR1 DFQATT, CDR2 SNEGSKA (reference sequence). This CDR3 comprises 13 residues. The DNA for the CDR3 is TGCAGCGCTAGTAGCGGGAGGACCTACGAGCAGTACTTC. This codes for CSASSGRTYEQYF.

This clonotype was recorded a few times. This sequence joins TRBV29-1 and TRBJ2-7, with D possibly being TRBD2 (6 bases). Trimming removed 7 bases at V and 0 bases at J, with 16 bases between. Germline assignment: CDR1 SQVTM and CDR2 ANQGSEA. The CDR3 loop spans 14 amino acids. CDR3 residues: CSAEGASTSYEQYF. In DNA, the CDR3 is TGCAGCGCGGAGGGAGCCAGTACCTCCTACGAGCAGTACTTC.

The table lists this clonotype with many counts. The V gene is TRBV5-1, the J gene TRBJ2-7, with D tentatively TRBD2 (6 bases). V was trimmed by 4 bases and J by 4 bases, leaving 15 bases between them. Germline V gene sequence: CDR1 SGHRS, CDR2 YFSETQ. The CDR3 is made up of 14 amino acids. CDR3 bases: TGCGCCAGCAGCCCCACAGCCGGGAGTTACGAGCAGTACTTC. This encodes CASSPTAGSYEQYF.

Comments on this clonotype: An end of the junction does not agree with germline; a read error may underlie this. This chain joins TRBV12-3 or TRBV12-4 and TRBJ1-1, with D uncertain. The length of the CDR3 is 13 residues. This CDR3 reads CASSHLGNTDAFF. DNA for the CDR3: TGTGCCAGCAGTCACCTCGGGAACACTGATGCTTTCTTT.

This clonotype has ten or more counts. The chain employs TRBV6-1 and TRBJ2-7; tentatively, D is TRBD1 (5 bases). V lost 6 bases, J lost 3 bases, and 18 bases lay in between. Germline assignment: CDR1 MNHNS and CDR2 SASEGT. This CDR3 region has 15 residues. In DNA, the CDR3 is TGTGCCAGCAGGAAACCTTTAGGACACCTCTACGAGCAGTACTTC. Translating gives CASRKPLGHLYEQYF.

The rearrangement links TRBV4-1 to TRBJ2-7, with D tentatively TRBD2 (6 bases). The germline V gene has CDR1 MGHRA and CDR2 YSYEKL. Trimming cost V 2 bases and J 1 base, with 9 bases left between them. This CDR3 contains 14 residues. The CDR3 nucleotides are TGCGCCAGCAGCCAAACGGGAGCATCCTACGAGCAGTACTTC. As protein: CASSQTGASYEQYF.

This clonotype was seen many times. The chain has TRBV24-1 and TRBJ1-1; D might be TRBD1 (5 bases). Germline V gene sequence: CDR1 KGHDR, CDR2 SFDVKD. Trimming removed 7 bases at V and 3 bases at J, with 11 bases between. The CDR3 totals 13 residues. The CDR3 DNA sequence: TGTGCCACCAGCTCTGGGGGGTACACTGAAGCTTTCTTT. Translation gives CATSSGGYTEAFF.

This clonotype was recorded at least ten times. CDR3 nucleotide sequence: TGTGCCAGCAGCTTGTCCCCAGGGGGCGACTCCTACGAGCAGTACTTC. Its protein product is CASSLSPGGDSYEQYF. The chain employs TRBV5-6 and TRBJ2-7, with 8 positions matching TRBD1. V lost 1 base to trimming and J lost 0 bases; unmatched junction nucleotides: 6. Germline values: CDR1 SGHDT, CDR2 YYEEEE. CDR3 size: 16 residues.

The J gene is TRBJ2-2, the V gene TRBV12-3 or TRBV12-4; D is possibly TRBD1 (5 bases). This CDR3 has 14 residues. Trimming stripped 6 bases from V and 1 base from J, with 9 bases between. CDR3 coding DNA: TGTGCCAGCAGCACTCAGGGGAACACCGGGGAGCTGTTTTTT. Its protein product is CASSTQGNTGELFF.

This clonotype was seen many times. The CDR3, as DNA: TGTGCCATCAGTTCCGACAGTACTGAAGCTTTCTTT. This gives the protein CAISSDSTEAFF. The V gene is TRBV10-3, the J gene TRBJ1-1; possibly TRBD1 for D (5 bases). Germline loops: CDR1 ENHRY, CDR2 SYGVKD. The CDR3 consists of 12 residues. The V end lost 5 bases, the J end lost 5 bases, and 9 bases lay between the germline ends.